These T cell receptor beta chains were read from a single sample in a study of blood T cells in healthy people across ages. One entry per CDR3 protein, called by TCRdb with MiXCR from the 5' RACE reads. The sample records about 620,000 distinct CDR3 sequences, around 20% being singletons. Sequenced: blood. The receptors were gathered from a man aged 65 to 85 in good health. CDR3s include the opening cysteine and the closing phenylalanine or tryptophan. Fields, in order: clone size, V gene, J gene, D gene, CDR3 DNA, CDR3 protein. A D gene is named only where the DNA matches it firmly. A clone size is listed for some rows: how often the clone was seen (once, few, many), or a class if it is expanded.

size: -; V: TRBV5-1; J: TRBJ2-5; D: TRBD2; DNA: TGCGCCAGCAGCTTGCGGACTAGCGAAGAGACCCAGTACTTC; CDR3: CASSLRTSEETQYF
size: -; V: TRBV12-3/TRBV12-4; J: TRBJ2-5; D: -; DNA: TGTGCCAGCAGGTTCTCCTCGCGAGAGACCCAGTACTTC; CDR3: CASRFSSRETQYF
size: -; V: TRBV7-6; J: TRBJ2-7; D: -; DNA: TGTGCCAGCAGCTTTGGTCGCGACGGCTCCTACGAGCAGTACTTC; CDR3: CASSFGRDGSYEQYF
size: once; V: TRBV7-2; J: TRBJ2-5; D: -; DNA: TGTGCCAGCAGCTTAGAAGTTACTGTACAAGAGACCCAGTACTTC; CDR3: CASSLEVTVQETQYF
size: -; V: TRBV12-3/TRBV12-4; J: TRBJ2-7; D: -; DNA: TGTGCCAGCAAGCTTTGGGAGGATGCCTACGAGCAGTACTTC; CDR3: CASKLWEDAYEQYF
size: few; V: TRBV10-3; J: TRBJ2-3; D: -; DNA: TGTGCCATCAGTGAGACTAGGGGGGATACGCAGTATTTT; CDR3: CAISETRGDTQYF
size: -; V: TRBV20-1; J: TRBJ2-7; D: TRBD2; DNA: TGCAGTGCTAGAGATTCTAGCGGGAGTATTAAGGACGAGCAGTACTTC; CDR3: CSARDSSGSIKDEQYF
size: few; V: TRBV2; J: TRBJ2-1; D: TRBD2; DNA: TGTGCCAGCAGTGAGTTGGCTAGCGGGGTTCGCAATGAGCAGTTCTTC; CDR3: CASSELASGVRNEQFF
size: few; V: TRBV2; J: TRBJ2-3; D: TRBD1; DNA: TGTGCCACCGGGACAGCGGGCACAGATACGCAGTATTTT; CDR3: CATGTAGTDTQYF
size: -; V: TRBV6-6; J: TRBJ2-5; D: TRBD1; DNA: TGTGCCAGCAAGTTGGGACAGGGATCGGAGACCCAGTACTTC; CDR3: CASKLGQGSETQYF
size: -; V: TRBV4-3; J: TRBJ1-1; D: TRBD1; DNA: TGCGCCAGCAGCCTCGGGACAGGGTTCGTGGGGGCTGAAGCTTTCTTT; CDR3: CASSLGTGFVGAEAFF
size: many; V: TRBV9; J: TRBJ2-7; D: -; DNA: TGTGCCAGCAGCTCAAACGGGACCCGCATATTTGCCGAGCAGTACTTC; CDR3: CASSSNGTRIFAEQYF
size: -; V: TRBV18; J: TRBJ2-1; D: -; DNA: TGTGCCAGCTCTCCGGGGGCCGCTCGAGGGAATGAGCAGTTCTTC; CDR3: CASSPGAARGNEQFF
size: few; V: TRBV20-1; J: TRBJ2-5; D: -; DNA: TGCAGTGCCATTACTGAACAAGAGACCCAGTACTTC; CDR3: CSAITEQETQYF
size: -; V: TRBV28; J: TRBJ1-1; D: TRBD1; DNA: TGTGCCAGCAGCCCCAATGGACAGGGGGAAACTGAAGCTTTCTTT; CDR3: CASSPNGQGETEAFF
size: -; V: TRBV4-3; J: TRBJ1-4; D: -; DNA: TGCGCCAGCAGCCAAGTCTTCCCGAACGGCCCCTCCTCGGCAGAACTGTTTTTT; CDR3: CASSQVFPNGPSSAELFF
size: few; V: TRBV2; J: TRBJ2-7; D: -; DNA: TGTGCCAGCAGTGGAGGAATACTCGATACCTACGAGCAGTACTTC; CDR3: CASSGGILDTYEQYF
size: -; V: TRBV6-1; J: TRBJ1-5; D: -; DNA: TGTGCCAGCAATCCCATTAGCAATCAGCCCCAGCATTTT; CDR3: CASNPISNQPQHF
size: -; V: TRBV7-8; J: TRBJ2-5; D: -; DNA: TGTGCCATTTCACAGGGTGGGCAAGGGATTAAGGCAGGGTGGACCCAGTACTTC; CDR3: CAISQGGQGIKAGWTQYF
size: few; V: TRBV20-1; J: TRBJ1-1; D: TRBD1; DNA: TGCAGTGCTAGTCCGCGGACAGGGGGAGACACTGAAGCTTTCTTT; CDR3: CSASPRTGGDTEAFF
size: few; V: TRBV20-1; J: TRBJ2-3; D: -; DNA: TGCAGTGCCAATGATAATCGCGCAGATACGCAGTATTTT; CDR3: CSANDNRADTQYF
size: few; V: TRBV6-2/TRBV6-3; J: TRBJ1-5; D: -; DNA: TGTGCCAGCAAAGGGGAAGGCAATCAGCCCCAGCATTTT; CDR3: CASKGEGNQPQHF
size: -; V: TRBV7-9; J: TRBJ2-2; D: -; DNA: TGTGCCAGCAACGATAGGGAACCCACCGGGGAGCTGTTTTTT; CDR3: CASNDREPTGELFF
size: few; V: TRBV18; J: TRBJ2-1; D: -; DNA: TGTGCCAGCTCATCCGGGGTAGAGTCAGCTGAGCAGTTCTTC; CDR3: CASSSGVESAEQFF
size: many; V: TRBV7-2; J: TRBJ1-4; D: TRBD1; DNA: TGTGCCAGCAGCAAAACCGGGACAGGGGGCATGGCTAATGAAAAACTGTTTTTT; CDR3: CASSKTGTGGMANEKLFF
size: few; V: TRBV7-2; J: TRBJ1-2; D: TRBD1; DNA: TGTGCCAGCAGCCGACAGGGTTTGGGCTATGGCTACACCTTC; CDR3: CASSRQGLGYGYTF
size: few; V: TRBV18; J: TRBJ2-5; D: -; DNA: TGTGCCAGCAGTCCGGGGACAATACAAGAGACCCAGTACTTC; CDR3: CASSPGTIQETQYF
size: few; V: TRBV10-3; J: TRBJ1-1; D: -; DNA: TGCAAGGACGGGGCGGACACTGAAGCTTTCTTT; CDR3: CKDGADTEAFF
size: -; V: TRBV3-1; J: TRBJ1-2; D: -; DNA: TGTGCCAGCAGCCAAGACAGAACATACTATGGCTACACCTTC; CDR3: CASSQDRTYYGYTF